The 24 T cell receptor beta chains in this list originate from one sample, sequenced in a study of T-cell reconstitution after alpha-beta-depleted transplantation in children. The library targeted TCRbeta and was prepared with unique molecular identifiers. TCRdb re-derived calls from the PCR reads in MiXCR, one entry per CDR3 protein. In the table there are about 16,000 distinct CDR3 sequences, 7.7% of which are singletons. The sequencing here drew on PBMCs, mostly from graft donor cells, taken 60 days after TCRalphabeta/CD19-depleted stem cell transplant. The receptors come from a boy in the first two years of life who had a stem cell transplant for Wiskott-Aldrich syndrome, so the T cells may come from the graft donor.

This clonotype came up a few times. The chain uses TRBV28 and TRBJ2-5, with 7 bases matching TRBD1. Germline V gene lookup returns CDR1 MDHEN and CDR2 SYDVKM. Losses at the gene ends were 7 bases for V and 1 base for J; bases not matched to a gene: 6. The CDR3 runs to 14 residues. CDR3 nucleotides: TGTGCCAGCACCACAGGGGACGGCCAAGAGACCCAGTACTTC. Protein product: CASTTGDGQETQYF.

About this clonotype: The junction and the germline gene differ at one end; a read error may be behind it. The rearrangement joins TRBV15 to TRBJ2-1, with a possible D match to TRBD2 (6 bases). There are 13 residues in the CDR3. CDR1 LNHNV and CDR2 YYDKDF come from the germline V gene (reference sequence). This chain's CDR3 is CATSGERGLEQFF. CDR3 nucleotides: TGTGCCACCAGCGGAGAACGGGGACTCGAGCAGTTCTTC.

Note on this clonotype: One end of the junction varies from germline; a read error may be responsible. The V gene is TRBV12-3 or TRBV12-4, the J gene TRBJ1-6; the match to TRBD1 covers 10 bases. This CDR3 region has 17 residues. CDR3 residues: CASSLLGQGVRGSPLQF. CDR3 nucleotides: TGTGCCAGCAGTTTATTAGGACAGGGGGTAAGAGGATCACCCCTCCAATTT.

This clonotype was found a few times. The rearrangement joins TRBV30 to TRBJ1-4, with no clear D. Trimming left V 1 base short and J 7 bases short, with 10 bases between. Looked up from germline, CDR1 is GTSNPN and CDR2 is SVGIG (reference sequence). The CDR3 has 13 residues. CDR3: CAWSAVFFEKLFF. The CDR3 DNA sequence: TGTGCCTGGAGTGCAGTATTTTTTGAAAAACTGTTTTTT.

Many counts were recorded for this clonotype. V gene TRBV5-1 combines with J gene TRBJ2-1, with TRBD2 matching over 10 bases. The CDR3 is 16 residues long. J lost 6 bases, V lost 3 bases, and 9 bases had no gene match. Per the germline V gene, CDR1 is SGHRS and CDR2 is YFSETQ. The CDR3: CASSWTSGQSLNEQFF. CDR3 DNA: TGCGCCAGCAGCTGGACTAGCGGCCAAAGCCTCAATGAGCAGTTCTTC.

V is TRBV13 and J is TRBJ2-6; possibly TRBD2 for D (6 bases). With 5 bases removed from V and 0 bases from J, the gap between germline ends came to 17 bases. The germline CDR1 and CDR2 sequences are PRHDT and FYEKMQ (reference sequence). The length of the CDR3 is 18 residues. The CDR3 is CASSGLVGEVSGANVLTF. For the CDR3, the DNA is TGTGCCAGCAGCGGGCTTGTAGGGGAGGTCTCTGGGGCCAACGTCCTGACTTTC.

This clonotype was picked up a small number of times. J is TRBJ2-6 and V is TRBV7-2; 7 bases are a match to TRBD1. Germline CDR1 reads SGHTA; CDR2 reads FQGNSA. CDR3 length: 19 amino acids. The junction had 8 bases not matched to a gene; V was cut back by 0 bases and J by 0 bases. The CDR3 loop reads CASSLAWTGGFSGANVLTF. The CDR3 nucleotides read TGTGCCAGCAGCTTAGCATGGACAGGTGGCTTCTCTGGGGCCAACGTCCTGACTTTC.

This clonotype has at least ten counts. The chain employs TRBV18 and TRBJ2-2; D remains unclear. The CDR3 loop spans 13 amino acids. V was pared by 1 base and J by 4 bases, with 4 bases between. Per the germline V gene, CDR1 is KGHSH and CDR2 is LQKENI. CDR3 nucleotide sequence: TGTGCCAGCTCACCACAAGTCACCGGGGAGCTGTTTTTT. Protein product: CASSPQVTGELFF.

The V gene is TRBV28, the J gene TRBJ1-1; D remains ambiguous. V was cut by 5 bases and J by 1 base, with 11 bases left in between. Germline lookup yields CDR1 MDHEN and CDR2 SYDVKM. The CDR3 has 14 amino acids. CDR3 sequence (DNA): TGTGCCAGCAGTCTCCCAATGGGGAACACTGAAGCTTTCTTT. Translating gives CASSLPMGNTEAFF.

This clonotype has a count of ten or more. The CDR3 sequence: CAISEGQGTVAYEQYF. The CDR3 DNA reads as TGTGCCATCAGTGAGGGTCAGGGGACAGTAGCCTACGAGCAGTACTTC. V is TRBV10-3 and J is TRBJ2-7; 7 nucleotides line up with TRBD1. Per germline, CDR1 ENHRY and CDR2 SYGVKD. The CDR3 covers 16 residues. V lost 2 bases and J lost 2; bases outside the gene matches: 9.

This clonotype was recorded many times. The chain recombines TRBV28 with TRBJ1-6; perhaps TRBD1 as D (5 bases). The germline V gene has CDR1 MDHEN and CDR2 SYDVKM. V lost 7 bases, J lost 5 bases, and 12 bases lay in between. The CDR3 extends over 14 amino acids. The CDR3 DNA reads TGTGCCAGCATGGGACCGCCGAATAATTCACCCCTCCACTTT. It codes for CASMGPPNNSPLHF.

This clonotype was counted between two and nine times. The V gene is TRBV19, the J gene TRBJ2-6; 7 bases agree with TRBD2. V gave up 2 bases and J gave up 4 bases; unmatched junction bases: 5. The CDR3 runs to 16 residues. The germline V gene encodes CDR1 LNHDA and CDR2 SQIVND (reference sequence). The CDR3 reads CASSISAAGGANVLTF. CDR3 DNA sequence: TGTGCCAGTAGTATATCGGCAGCGGGAGGGGCCAACGTCCTGACTTTC.

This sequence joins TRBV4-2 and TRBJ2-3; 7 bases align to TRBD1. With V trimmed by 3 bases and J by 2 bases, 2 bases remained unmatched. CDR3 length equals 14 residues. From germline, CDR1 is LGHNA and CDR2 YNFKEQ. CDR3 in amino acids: CASSHGTATDTQYF. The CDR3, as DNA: TGTGCCAGCAGCCACGGGACAGCCACAGATACGCAGTATTTT.

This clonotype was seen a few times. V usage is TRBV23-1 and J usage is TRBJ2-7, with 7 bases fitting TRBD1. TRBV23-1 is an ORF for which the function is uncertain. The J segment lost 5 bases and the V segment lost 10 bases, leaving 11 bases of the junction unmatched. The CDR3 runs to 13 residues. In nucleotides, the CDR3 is TGCGCCACCATTCGATCCCAGGGGGACGAGCAGTACTTC. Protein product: CATIRSQGDEQYF.

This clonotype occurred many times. CDR3 DNA: TGTGCCAGCACCTCACCCTCGGGGCTCTCCTACGAGCAGTACTTC. Its translation is CASTSPSGLSYEQYF. This chain connects TRBV12-3 or TRBV12-4 to TRBJ2-7; D may correspond to TRBD1 or TRBD2 (5 bases each). Trimming pared 7 bases from V and 0 bases from J, leaving 16 bases between. The CDR3 length is 15 residues.

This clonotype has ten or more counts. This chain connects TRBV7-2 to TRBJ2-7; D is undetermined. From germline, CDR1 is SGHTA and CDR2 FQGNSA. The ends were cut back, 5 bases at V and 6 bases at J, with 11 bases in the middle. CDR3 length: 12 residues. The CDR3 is CASSPTHSEQYF. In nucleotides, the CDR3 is TGTGCCAGCAGCCCTACTCATAGCGAGCAGTACTTC.

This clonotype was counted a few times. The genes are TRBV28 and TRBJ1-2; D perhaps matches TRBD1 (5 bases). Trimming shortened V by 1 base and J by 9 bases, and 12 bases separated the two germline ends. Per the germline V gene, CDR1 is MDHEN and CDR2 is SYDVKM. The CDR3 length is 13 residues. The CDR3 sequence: CASSLSSRDRYTF. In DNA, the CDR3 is TGTGCCAGCAGTTTATCATCCAGGGATCGCTACACCTTC.

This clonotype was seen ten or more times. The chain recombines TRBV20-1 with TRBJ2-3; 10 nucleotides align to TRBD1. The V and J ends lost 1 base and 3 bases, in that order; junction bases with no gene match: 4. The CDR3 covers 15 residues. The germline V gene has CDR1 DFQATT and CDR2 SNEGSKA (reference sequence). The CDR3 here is CSARVGTGVTDTQYF. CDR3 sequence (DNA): TGCAGTGCTAGAGTCGGGACAGGGGTAACAGATACGCAGTATTTT.

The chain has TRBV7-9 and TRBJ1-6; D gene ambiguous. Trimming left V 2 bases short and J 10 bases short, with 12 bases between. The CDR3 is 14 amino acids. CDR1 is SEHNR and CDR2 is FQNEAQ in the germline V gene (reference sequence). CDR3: CASSLTGNYSPLHF. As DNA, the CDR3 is TGTGCCAGCAGCTTAACTGGGAACTACTCACCCCTCCACTTT.

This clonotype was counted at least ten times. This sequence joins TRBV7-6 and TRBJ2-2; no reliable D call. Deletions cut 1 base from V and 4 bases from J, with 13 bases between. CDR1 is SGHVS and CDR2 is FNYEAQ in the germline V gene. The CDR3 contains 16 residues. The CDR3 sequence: CASSLGGSLTTGELFF. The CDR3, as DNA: TGTGCCAGCAGCTTAGGGGGTAGCCTGACCACCGGGGAGCTGTTTTTT.

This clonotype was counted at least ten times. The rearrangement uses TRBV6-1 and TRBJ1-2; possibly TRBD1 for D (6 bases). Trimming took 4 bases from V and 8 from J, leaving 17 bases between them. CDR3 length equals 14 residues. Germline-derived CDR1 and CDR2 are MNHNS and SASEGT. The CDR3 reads CASSVQQGVGGYTF. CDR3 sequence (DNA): TGTGCCAGCAGTGTCCAACAGGGAGTAGGAGGCTACACCTTC.

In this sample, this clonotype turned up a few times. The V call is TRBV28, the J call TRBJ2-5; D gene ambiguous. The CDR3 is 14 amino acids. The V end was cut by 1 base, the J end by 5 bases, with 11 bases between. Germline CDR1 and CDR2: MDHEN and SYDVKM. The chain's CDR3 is CASSLFAGVETQYF. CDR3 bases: TGTGCCAGCAGTTTATTCGCAGGCGTGGAGACCCAGTACTTC.

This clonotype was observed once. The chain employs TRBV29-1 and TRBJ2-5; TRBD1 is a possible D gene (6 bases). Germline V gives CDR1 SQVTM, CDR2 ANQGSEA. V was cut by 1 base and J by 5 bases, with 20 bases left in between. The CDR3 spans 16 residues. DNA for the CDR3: TGCAGCGTTGAAGGGTCTAGCCAGGGAAGGGGGGAGACCCAGTACTTC. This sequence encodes CSVEGSSQGRGETQYF. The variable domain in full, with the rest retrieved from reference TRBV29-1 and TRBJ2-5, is SAVISQKPSRDICQRGTSLTIQCQVDSQVTMMFWYRQQPGQSLTLIATANQGSEATYESGFVIDKFPISRPNLTFSTLTVSNMSPEDSSIYLCSVEGSSQGRGETQYFGPGTRLLVL.

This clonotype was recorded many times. CDR3 DNA: TGTGCCAGCAGCCATCCCAGGGGCGAGCAGTACTTC. Amino acids: CASSHPRGEQYF. The chain links TRBV3-1 to TRBJ2-7; the D gene is possibly TRBD1 (6 bases). The V and J ends lost 3 bases and 6 bases respectively, with 9 bases between them. This CDR3 has 12 residues. Germline V CDR1 and CDR2: LGHDT, YNNKEL (reference sequence).